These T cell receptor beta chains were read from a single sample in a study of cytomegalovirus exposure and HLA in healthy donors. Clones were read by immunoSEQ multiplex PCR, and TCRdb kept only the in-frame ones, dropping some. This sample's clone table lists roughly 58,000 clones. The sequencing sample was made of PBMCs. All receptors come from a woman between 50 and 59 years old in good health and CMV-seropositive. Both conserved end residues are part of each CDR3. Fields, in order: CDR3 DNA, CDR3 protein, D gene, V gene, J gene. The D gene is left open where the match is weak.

cdr3_nt: TGTGCCAGCAGCTTAGACATTAACTATGGCTACACCTTC
cdr3_aa: CASSLDINYGYTF
d_call: -
v_call: TRBV7-9
j_call: TRBJ1-2

cdr3_nt: TGCGCCAGCAGCGACAGGCACACCGGGGAGCTGTTTTTT
cdr3_aa: CASSDRHTGELFF
d_call: -
v_call: TRBV5-1
j_call: TRBJ2-2

cdr3_nt: TGTGCCACCAGCAGAGATCCTCAACTAGCGGGAAGGACAGATACGCAGTATTTT
cdr3_aa: CATSRDPQLAGRTDTQYF
d_call: TRBD2
v_call: TRBV15
j_call: TRBJ2-3

cdr3_nt: TGTGCCTGGAGTCAACAGACCTTCTATGGCTACACCTTC
cdr3_aa: CAWSQQTFYGYTF
d_call: -
v_call: TRBV30
j_call: TRBJ1-2

cdr3_nt: TGCGCCAGCAGCCACCCGGCGGAGGTGGCTGAAGCTTTCTTT
cdr3_aa: CASSHPAEVAEAFF
d_call: -
v_call: TRBV4-1
j_call: TRBJ1-1

cdr3_nt: TGTGCCAGCAAAAGGGGGACAGGGCGCACTGAAGCTTTCTTT
cdr3_aa: CASKRGTGRTEAFF
d_call: TRBD1
v_call: TRBV6-5
j_call: TRBJ1-1

cdr3_nt: TGCGCCAGCAGCTTCAGACCCGGGACTAGAAGAGAGACCCAGTACTTC
cdr3_aa: CASSFRPGTRRETQYF
d_call: TRBD2
v_call: TRBV5-1
j_call: TRBJ2-5

cdr3_nt: TGCGCCAGCAGCCGCGACTCCGGGGGGGGAACTAATGAAAAACTGTTTTTT
cdr3_aa: CASSRDSGGGTNEKLFF
d_call: -
v_call: TRBV4-3
j_call: TRBJ1-4

cdr3_nt: TGTGCCAGCAGCGCCTCAGGGGGCTCTAATGAAAAACTGTTTTTT
cdr3_aa: CASSASGGSNEKLFF
d_call: TRBD1
v_call: TRBV9
j_call: TRBJ1-4

cdr3_nt: TGCGCCAGCAGCCACCCAGCGGGGCGCCCTTTTTCGTACGAGCAGTACTTC
cdr3_aa: CASSHPAGRPFSYEQYF
d_call: TRBD2
v_call: TRBV4-1
j_call: TRBJ2-7

cdr3_nt: TGTGCCAGTAGTATAGGTGGGGGGTCCGGGGAGCTGTTTTTT
cdr3_aa: CASSIGGGSGELFF
d_call: -
v_call: TRBV19
j_call: TRBJ2-2